Included here is one T cell receptor (beta chain) sequence, with context. The entry originates in a study of T cell changes during pregnancy in multiple sclerosis. The protocol was immunoSEQ multiplex PCR, while the TCRdb copy is restricted to in-frame clones and leaves out a portion. The sample records tens of thousands of clones, 92% being singletons. This TCR was sampled from a female donor with multiple sclerosis, enrolled in a pregnancy study. The source material was peripheral blood, sampled in the first trimester of pregnancy.

This CDR3 is CASSQDTVNTEAFF. In DNA, the CDR3 is TGCGCCAGCAGCCAAGACACGGTGAACACTGAAGCTTTCTTT. The chain is built from TRBV4-3 and TRBJ1-1; the D is unclear. The CDR3 length is 14 residues. The V and J ends lost 0 bases and 0 bases respectively, with 5 bases between them. Germline CDR1 is LGHNA and CDR2 is YSLEER.